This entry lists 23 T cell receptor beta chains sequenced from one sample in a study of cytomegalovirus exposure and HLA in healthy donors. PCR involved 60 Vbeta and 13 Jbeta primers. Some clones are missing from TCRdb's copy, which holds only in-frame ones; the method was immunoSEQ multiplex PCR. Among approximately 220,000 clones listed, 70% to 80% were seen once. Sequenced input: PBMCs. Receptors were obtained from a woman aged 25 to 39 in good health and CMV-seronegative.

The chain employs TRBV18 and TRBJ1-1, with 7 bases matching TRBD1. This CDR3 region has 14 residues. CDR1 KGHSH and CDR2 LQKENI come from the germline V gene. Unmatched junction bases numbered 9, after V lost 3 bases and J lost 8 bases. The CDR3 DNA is TGTGCCAGCTCACCCGAAGCGTGGGACAGCGAAGCTTTCTTT. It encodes CASSPEAWDSEAFF.

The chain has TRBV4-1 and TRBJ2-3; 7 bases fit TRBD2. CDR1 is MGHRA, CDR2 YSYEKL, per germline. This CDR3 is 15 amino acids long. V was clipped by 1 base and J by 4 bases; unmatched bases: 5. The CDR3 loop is CASSQGAGVADTQYF. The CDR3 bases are TGCGCCAGCAGCCAAGGTGCGGGAGTTGCAGATACGCAGTATTTT.

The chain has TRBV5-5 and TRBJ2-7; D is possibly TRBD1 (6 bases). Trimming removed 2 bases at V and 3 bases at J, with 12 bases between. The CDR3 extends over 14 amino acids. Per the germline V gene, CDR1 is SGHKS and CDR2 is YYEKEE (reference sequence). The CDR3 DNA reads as TGTGCCAGCAGCTTCCGGGACAACCTCTACGAGCAGTACTTC. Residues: CASSFRDNLYEQYF.

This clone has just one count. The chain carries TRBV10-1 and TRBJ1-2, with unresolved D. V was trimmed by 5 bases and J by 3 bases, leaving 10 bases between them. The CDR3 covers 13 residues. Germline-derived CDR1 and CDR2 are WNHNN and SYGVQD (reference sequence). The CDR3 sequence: CASSPGRDYGYTF. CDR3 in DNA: TGCGCCAGCAGTCCTGGGAGGGACTATGGCTACACCTTC.

The CDR3 loop reads CASSPRGQSSGANVLTF. CDR3 nucleotides: TGCGCCAGCAGCCCGAGGGGACAGAGCTCTGGGGCCAACGTCCTGACTTTC. The chain is built from TRBV5-1 and TRBJ2-6, with TRBD1 matching over 7 bases. The CDR3 is made up of 17 amino acids. The germline V gene has CDR1 SGHRS and CDR2 YFSETQ. Trimming at V came to 4 bases and at J to 0 bases, leaving 7 bases not matched to a gene.

The CDR3 nucleotides are TGTGCCAGCAGTCCTAGCGGGAGAGGCGAGCAGTACTTC. This codes for CASSPSGRGEQYF. The chain combines TRBV2 with TRBJ2-7, with 10 bases aligning to TRBD2. The V gene end was trimmed by 5 bases and the J gene end by 6 bases; junction bases not matched to a gene: 4. Germline values: CDR1 SNHLY, CDR2 FYNNEI. The CDR3 spans 13 residues. Filled out from reference TRBV2 and TRBJ2-7, the complete variable domain reads EPEVTQTPSHQVTQMGQEVILRCVPISNHLYFYWYRQILGQKVEFLVSFYNNEISEKSEIFDDQFSVERPDGSNFTLKIRSTKLEDSAMYFCASSPSGRGEQYFGPGTRLTVT.

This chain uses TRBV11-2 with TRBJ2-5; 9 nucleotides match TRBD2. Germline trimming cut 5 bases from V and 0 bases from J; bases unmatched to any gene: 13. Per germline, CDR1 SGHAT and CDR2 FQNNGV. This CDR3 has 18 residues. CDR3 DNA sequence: TGTGCCAGCAGCCCCCTACGAGGAGCGGGAGGAAACCAAGAGACCCAGTACTTC. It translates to CASSPLRGAGGNQETQYF.

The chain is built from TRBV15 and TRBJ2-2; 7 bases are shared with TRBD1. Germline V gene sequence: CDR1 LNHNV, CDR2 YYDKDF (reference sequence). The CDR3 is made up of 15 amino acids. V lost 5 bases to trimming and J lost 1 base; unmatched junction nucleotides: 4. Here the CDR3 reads CATSLDRRNTGELFF. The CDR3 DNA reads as TGTGCCACCAGCTTGGACAGGAGGAACACCGGGGAGCTGTTTTTT.

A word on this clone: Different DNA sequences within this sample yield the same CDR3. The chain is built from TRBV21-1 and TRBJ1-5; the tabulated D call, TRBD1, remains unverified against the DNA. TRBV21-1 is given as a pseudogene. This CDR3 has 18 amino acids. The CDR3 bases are TGTGCCAGCAGCAAAGAAGGGGACAGGGGCCCCCCGACCCGGCCCCAGCATTTT. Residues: CASSKEGDRGPPTRPQHF.

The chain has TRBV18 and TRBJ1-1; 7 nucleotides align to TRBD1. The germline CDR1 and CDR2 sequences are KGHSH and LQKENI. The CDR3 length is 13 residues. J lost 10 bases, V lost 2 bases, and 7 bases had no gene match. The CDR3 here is CASSPETGSTAFF. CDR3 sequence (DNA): TGTGCCAGCTCACCAGAGACAGGGAGTACAGCTTTCTTT.

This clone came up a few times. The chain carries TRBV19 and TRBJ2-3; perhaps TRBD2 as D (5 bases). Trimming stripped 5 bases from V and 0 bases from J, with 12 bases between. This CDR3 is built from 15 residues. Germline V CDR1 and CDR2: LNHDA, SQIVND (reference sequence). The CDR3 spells CASSLYGISTDTQYF. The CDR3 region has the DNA TGTGCCAGTAGTCTTTACGGGATCAGCACAGATACGCAGTATTTT.

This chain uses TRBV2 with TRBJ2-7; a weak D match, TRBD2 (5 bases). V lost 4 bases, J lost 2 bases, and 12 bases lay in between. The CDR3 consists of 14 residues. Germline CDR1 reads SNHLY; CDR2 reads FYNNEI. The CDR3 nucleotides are TGTGCCAGCAGTGGCGCCGAGGAGGCCTACGAGCAGTACTTC. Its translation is CASSGAEEAYEQYF.

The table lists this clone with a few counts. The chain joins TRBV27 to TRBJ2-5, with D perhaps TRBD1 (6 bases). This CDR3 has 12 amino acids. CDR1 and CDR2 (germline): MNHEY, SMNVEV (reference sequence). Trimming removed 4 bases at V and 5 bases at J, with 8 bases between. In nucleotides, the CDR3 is TGTGCCAGCAGTTCTGGGGGCGAGACCCAGTACTTC. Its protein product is CASSSGGETQYF.

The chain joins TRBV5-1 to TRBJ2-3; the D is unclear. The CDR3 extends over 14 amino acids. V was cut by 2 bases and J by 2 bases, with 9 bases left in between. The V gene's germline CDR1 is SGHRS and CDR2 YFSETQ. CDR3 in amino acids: CASSFDSLTDTQYF. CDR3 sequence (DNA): TGCGCCAGCAGCTTCGATAGCCTCACAGATACGCAGTATTTT.

Here the CDR3 reads CATSQELTDYGYTF. The CDR3 DNA reads TGTGCCACCTCACAGGAGTTAACGGACTATGGCTACACCTTC. This chain connects TRBV5-4 to TRBJ1-2; a possible D gene is TRBD1 (5 bases). Germline values: CDR1 SGHNT, CDR2 YYREEE (reference sequence). V was cut by 9 bases and J by 3 bases, with 18 bases left in between. The CDR3 spans 14 residues.

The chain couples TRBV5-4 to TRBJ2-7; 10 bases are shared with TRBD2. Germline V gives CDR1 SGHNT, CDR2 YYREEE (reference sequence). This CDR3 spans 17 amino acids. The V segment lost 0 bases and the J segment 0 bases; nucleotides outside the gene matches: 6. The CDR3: CASSLASGRGRSYEQYF. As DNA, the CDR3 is TGTGCCAGCAGCTTGGCCAGCGGGAGGGGACGCTCCTACGAGCAGTACTTC.

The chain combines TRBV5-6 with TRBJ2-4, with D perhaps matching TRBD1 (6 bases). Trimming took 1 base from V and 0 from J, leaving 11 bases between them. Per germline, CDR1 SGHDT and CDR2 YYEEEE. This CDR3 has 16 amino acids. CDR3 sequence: CASSLQGLGAKNIQYF. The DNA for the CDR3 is TGTGCCAGCAGCTTGCAGGGGTTGGGAGCCAAAAACATTCAGTACTTC. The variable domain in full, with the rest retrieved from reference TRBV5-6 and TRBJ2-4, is DAGVTQSPTHLIKTRGQQVTLRCSPKSGHDTVSWYQQALGQGPQFIFQYYEEEERQRGNFPDRFSGHQFPNYSSELNVNALLLGDSALYLCASSLQGLGAKNIQYFGAGTRLSVL.

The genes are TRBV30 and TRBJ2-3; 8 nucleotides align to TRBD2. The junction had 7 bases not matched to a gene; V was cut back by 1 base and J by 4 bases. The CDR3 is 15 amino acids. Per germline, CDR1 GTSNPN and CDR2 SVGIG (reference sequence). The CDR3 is CAWSAPGGLSDTQYF. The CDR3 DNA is TGTGCCTGGAGTGCCCCGGGGGGGCTGTCAGATACGCAGTATTTT.

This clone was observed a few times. The CDR3 reads CASSQRDRQNTEAFF. Written as DNA, the CDR3 is TGTGCCAGCAGCCAACGGGACAGGCAGAACACTGAAGCTTTCTTT. The V gene is TRBV4-2, the J gene TRBJ1-1; 8 bases align to TRBD1. The CDR3 is 15 amino acids. V lost 2 bases and J lost 1; bases outside the gene matches: 3. Looked up from germline, CDR1 is LGHNA and CDR2 is YNFKEQ.

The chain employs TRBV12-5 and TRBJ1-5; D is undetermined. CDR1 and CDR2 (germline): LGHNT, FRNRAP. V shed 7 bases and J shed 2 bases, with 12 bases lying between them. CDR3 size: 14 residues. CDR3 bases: TGTGCTAGTGCCCCTCCCCAGGGCAATCAGCCCCAGCATTTT. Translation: CASAPPQGNQPQHF.

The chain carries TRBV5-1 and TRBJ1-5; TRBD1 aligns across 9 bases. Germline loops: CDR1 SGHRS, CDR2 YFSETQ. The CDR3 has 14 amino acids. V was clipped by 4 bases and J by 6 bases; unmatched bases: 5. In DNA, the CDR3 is TGCGCCAGCAGCCCGACAGGGGGGAGTCAGCCCCAGCATTTT. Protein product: CASSPTGGSQPQHF.

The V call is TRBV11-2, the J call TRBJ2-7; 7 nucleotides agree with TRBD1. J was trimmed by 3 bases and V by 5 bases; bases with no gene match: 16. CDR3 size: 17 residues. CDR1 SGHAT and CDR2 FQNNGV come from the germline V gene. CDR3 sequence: CASSEPSTGSPDYEQYF. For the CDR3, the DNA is TGTGCCAGCAGCGAACCTTCGACAGGGTCGCCCGACTACGAGCAGTACTTC.

CDR3 sequence reads: CSVLGQMETQYF. The CDR3, as DNA: TGCAGCGTTCTGGGACAGATGGAGACCCAGTACTTC. The chain is built from TRBV29-1 and TRBJ2-5, with 7 positions matching TRBD1. CDR3 size: 12 residues. V was clipped by 5 bases and J by 5 bases; unmatched bases: 5. Looked up from germline, CDR1 is SQVTM and CDR2 is ANQGSEA.